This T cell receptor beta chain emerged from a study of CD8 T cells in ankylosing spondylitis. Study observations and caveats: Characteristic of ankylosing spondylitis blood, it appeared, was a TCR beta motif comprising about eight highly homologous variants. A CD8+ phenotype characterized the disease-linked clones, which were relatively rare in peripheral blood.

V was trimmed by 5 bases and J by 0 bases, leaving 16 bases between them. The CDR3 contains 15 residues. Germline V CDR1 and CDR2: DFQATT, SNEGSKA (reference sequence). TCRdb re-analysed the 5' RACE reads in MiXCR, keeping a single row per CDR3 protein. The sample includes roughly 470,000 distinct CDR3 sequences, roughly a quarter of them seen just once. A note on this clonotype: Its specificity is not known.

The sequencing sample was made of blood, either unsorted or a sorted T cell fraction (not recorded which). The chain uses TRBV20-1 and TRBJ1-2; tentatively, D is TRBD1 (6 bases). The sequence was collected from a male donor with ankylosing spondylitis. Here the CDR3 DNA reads TGCAGTGCTCCCCGAGGGGGGGAAGCTAACTATGGCTACACCTTC. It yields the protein CSAPRGGEANYGYTF.